The rows below give T cell receptor beta chains drawn from one sample of a study of CD8+CD57+ T cells in acquired aplastic anemia. TCRdb fed the reads into MiXCR, producing one record per CDR3 protein. The sample yields some 120,000 distinct CDR3 sequences, about two fifths seen once. The material sequenced was sorted CD4+, CD8+, or CD8+CD57+ T cells (not recorded which) from PBMCs. All receptors come from a human donor with aplastic anemia. CDR3s include the opening cysteine and the closing phenylalanine or tryptophan. A D gene is named only where the DNA matches it firmly. The listing skips clone size in some rows; elsewhere it reads once, few, many or a size class.

>NA|TRBV12-3/TRBV12-4|TRBJ1-6|many
TGTGCCAGCAGTTGGGCTAACTCACCCCTCCACTTT
CASSWANSPLHF
>NA|TRBV4-1|TRBJ1-2|many
TGCGCCAGCAGCCTCACCGGCGAGAACTATGGCTACACCTTC
CASSLTGENYGYTF
>NA|TRBV7-8|TRBJ1-2|many
TGTGCCAGCAGCCCGGTGAAAGGGAATGGCTACACCTTC
CASSPVKGNGYTF
>NA|TRBV6-5|TRBJ1-3|many
TGTGCCAGCAGTTCGCCGGGCAAACCAAACACCATATATTTT
CASSSPGKPNTIYF
>TRBD1|TRBV7-2|TRBJ2-1|many
TGTGCCAGCAGCTTAGCGGAGACAGGGGGTCTTGGACAGTTCTTC
CASSLAETGGLGQFF
>NA|TRBV6-1|TRBJ1-5|many
TGTGCCAGCACCTTGGGACGGTATAGCAATCAGCCCCAGCATTTT
CASTLGRYSNQPQHF
>NA|TRBV7-9|TRBJ1-5|many
TGTGCCAGCAGCCTGGGACAATCGTACAATCAGCCCCAGCATTTT
CASSLGQSYNQPQHF
>NA|TRBV2|TRBJ1-2|many
TGTGCCAGCTCACGCGGGGGGGGCGACGATGGCTACACCTTC
CASSRGGGDDGYTF
>NA|TRBV19|TRBJ2-2|once
TGTGCCAGTAGTATAGGACCGTCGAACACTGGGGAGCTGTTCTTT
CASSIGPSNTGELFF
>NA|TRBV19|TRBJ1-2|once
TGTGCCAGTAGTAAAAAGGTGGACTATGGCTACACCTTC
CASSKKVDYGYTF
>NA|TRBV2|TRBJ1-5|many
TGTGCCAGCAGTGTTTCAGGGTACGGTCAGCCCCAGCATTTT
CASSVSGYGQPQHF
>NA|TRBV20-1|TRBJ1-5|NA
TGCAGTGCTAGAGAAGGGGCAAGGGGTACGCAGCATTTT
CSAREGARGTQHF
>NA|TRBV2|TRBJ1-5|many
TGTGCCAGCAGTGTTAGAGGGGTCAATCAGCCCCAGCATTTT
CASSVRGVNQPQHF
>NA|TRBV5-5|TRBJ1-3|NA
TGTGCCAGCAGCCCGAGCTGGGACACACCCCATTTT
CASSPSWDTPHF
>TRBD1|TRBV6-1|TRBJ1-2|many
TGTGCCAGCAGTGAAGGACAGGGCGATCTTTATGGCTACACCTTC
CASSEGQGDLYGYTF
>NA|TRBV9|TRBJ1-2|many
TGTGCCAGCAGCGTCAGTCAGGGACCGAATAACTATGGCTACACCTTC
CASSVSQGPNNYGYTF
>TRBD1|TRBV11-2|TRBJ2-1|NA
TGTGCCAGCAGCTCTACGGGGGGACAGGGGATTAGTGAGCAGTCCTTC
CASSSTGGQGISEQSF